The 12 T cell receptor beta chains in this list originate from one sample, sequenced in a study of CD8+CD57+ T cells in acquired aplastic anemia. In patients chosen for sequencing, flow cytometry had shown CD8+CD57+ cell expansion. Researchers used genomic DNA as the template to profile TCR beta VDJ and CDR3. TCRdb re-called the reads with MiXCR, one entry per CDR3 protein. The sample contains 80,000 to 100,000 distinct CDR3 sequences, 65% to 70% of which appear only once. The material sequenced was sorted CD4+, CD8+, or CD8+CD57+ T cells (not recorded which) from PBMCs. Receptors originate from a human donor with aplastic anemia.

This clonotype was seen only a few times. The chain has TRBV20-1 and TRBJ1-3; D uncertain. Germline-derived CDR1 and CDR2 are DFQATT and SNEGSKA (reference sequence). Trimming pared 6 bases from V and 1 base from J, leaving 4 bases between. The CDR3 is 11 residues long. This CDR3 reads CSAESGNTIYF. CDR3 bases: TGCAGTGCCGAATCTGGAAACACCATATATTTT.

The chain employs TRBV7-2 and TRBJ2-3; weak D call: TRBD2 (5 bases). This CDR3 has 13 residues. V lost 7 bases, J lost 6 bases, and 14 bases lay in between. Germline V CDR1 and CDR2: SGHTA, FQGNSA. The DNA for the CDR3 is TGTGCCAGCACTGGGAGCGGTGGGGATACGCAGTATTTT. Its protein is CASTGSGGDTQYF.

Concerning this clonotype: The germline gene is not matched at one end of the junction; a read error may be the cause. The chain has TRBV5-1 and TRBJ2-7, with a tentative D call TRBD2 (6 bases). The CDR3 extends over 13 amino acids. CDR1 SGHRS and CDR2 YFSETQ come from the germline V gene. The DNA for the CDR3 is TGTGCCAGCGGCCGGTCAGGGACTGGGGAGCAGTACTTC. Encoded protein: CASGRSGTGEQYF.

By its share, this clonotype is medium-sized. CDR3 sequence: CAISESQGPYGETQYF. The CDR3 nucleotides read TGTGCCATCAGTGAGAGCCAGGGGCCCTACGGGGAGACCCAGTACTTC. The rearrangement links TRBV10-3 to TRBJ2-5; D is perhaps TRBD1 (6 bases). CDR1 is ENHRY, CDR2 SYGVKD, per germline. The length of the CDR3 is 16 residues. V was clipped by 2 bases and J by 5 bases, with 18 bases between them.

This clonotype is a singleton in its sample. This CDR3 reads CASSLGHSYEQYF. CDR3 nucleotide sequence: TGTGCCAGCAGCTTAGGACATTCCTACGAGCAGTACTTC. This chain links TRBV5-4 with TRBJ2-7, with a possible D match to TRBD1 (5 bases). From germline, CDR1 is SGHNT and CDR2 YYREEE (reference sequence). Trimming left V 2 bases short and J 1 base short, with 7 bases between. The length of the CDR3 is 13 residues.

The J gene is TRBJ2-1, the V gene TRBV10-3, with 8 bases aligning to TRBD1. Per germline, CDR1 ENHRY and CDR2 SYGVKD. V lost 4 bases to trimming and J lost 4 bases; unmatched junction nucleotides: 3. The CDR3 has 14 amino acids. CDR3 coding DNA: TGTGCCATCAGTGTGGACAGGGCTTACAATGAGCAGTTCTTC. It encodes CAISVDRAYNEQFF.

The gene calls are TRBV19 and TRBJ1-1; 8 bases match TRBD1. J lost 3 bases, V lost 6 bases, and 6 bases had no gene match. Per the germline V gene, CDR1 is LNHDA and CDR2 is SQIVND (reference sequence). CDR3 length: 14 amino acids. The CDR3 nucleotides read TGTGCCAGTAGGACCAGGGGGCTCGACACTGAAGCTTTCTTT. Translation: CASRTRGLDTEAFF.

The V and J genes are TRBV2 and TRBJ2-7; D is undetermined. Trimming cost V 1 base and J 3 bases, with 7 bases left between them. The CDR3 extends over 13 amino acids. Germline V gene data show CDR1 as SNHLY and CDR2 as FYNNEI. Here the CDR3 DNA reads TGTGCCAGCAGTGAAGGACCGCGCTACGAGCAGTACTTC. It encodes CASSEGPRYEQYF.

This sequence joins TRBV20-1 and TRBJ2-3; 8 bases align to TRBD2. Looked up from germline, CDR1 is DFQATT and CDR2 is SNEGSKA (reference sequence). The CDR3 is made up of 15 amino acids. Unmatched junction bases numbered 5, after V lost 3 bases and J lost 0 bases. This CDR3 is CSASARLASTDTQYF. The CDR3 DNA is TGCAGTGCTAGCGCAAGACTAGCGAGCACAGATACGCAGTATTTT.

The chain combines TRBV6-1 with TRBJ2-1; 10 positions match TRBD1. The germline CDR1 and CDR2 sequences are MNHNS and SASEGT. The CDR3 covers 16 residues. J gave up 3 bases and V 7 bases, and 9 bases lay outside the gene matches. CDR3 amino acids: CASKETGTGDYNEQFF. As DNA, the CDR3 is TGTGCCAGCAAGGAGACCGGGACAGGGGACTACAATGAGCAGTTCTTC.

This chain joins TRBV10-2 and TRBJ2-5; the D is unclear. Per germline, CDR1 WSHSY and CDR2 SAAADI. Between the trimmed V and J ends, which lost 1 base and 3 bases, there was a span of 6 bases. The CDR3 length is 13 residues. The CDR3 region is CASSELSEETQYF. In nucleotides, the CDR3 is TGCGCCAGCAGTGAGTTGTCTGAAGAGACCCAGTACTTC.

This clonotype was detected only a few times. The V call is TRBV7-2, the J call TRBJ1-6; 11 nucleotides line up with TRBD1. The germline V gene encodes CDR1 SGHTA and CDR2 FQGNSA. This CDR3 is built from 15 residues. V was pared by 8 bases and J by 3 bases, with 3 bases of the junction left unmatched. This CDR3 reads CASVGTGGYNSPLHF. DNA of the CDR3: TGTGCCAGCGTGGGGACAGGGGGCTATAATTCACCCCTCCACTTT.